This T cell receptor beta chain was retrieved from a study of T cells in Graves' hyperthyroidism and ophthalmopathy. For the study at large: Specimen type is peripheral blood, collected at initial diagnosis prior to any treatment.

RNA transcripts gave rise to amplified TCR beta CDR3 regions. A first-round RT-PCR of the TCR CDR3 used the HTBI primer set. One entry per CDR3 protein, called by TCRdb with MiXCR from the multiplex PCR reads. The sample lists about 350,000 distinct CDR3 sequences; around a sixth were seen once. Germline CDR1 reads GTSNPN; CDR2 reads SVGIG (reference sequence). The V end lost 1 base, the J end lost 7 bases, and 8 bases lay between the germline ends. This CDR3 contains 11 residues. This clonotype was seen at least ten times. The V gene is TRBV30, the J gene TRBJ2-7; unclear D gene. This clonotype originated in a woman in her forties with Graves' ophthalmopathy. What was sequenced was blood. The DNA for the CDR3 is TGTGCCTGGAGTGGGGCCAGGGAGCAGTACTTC. It is translated as CAWSGAREQYF.